This entry concerns a single T cell receptor (beta chain). This clonotype was observed at least ten times. The antigen this receptor binds is unknown. No clone much larger than this one lies a single base away; base qualities are absent. Libraries were made using RACE. Sequencing took place on a NextSeq 500. During library preparation, unique molecular identifiers were attached to individual cDNA molecules so that TCRs could be counted in a quantitative, reproducible way. Processing in the source paper ran as follows. Samples had a median of roughly 91,000 TCRs, with a range from roughly 23,224 to 700,000. V, J and CDR3 annotation of the TCR reads was carried out using the Decombinator software suite. For PS versus PT1 abundance plots, all samples were subsampled to the same number of TCRs (28,000). TCRs were defined as expanded if absent before sensitization and observed at least eight times at the 2-week time point. TCRdb redid the processing of the public reads, applying fastp at Q25 and MiXCR, and retained in-frame beta chains. Identical CDR3 protein sequences are pooled into one entry, listed with their most common genes and DNA. TCRdb, not the original authors, processed these V and J calls. For this sample there are some 120,000 distinct CDR3 sequences; approximately 9.5% appear just once. Roughly 2% of the sample is held by the ten biggest clonotypes.

The sample belongs to a study of human T cells and chemical hapten exposure (dated by TCRdb to about 2021). Background for the entire study: The libraries were sequenced as a pool, and the TCR yield per sample differed mostly because of small variations in library volumes within the pool. For every blood RNA sample, sequencing covered both the TCR alpha and TCR beta chains. Peripheral blood TCR repertoire changes were tracked in vivo in alopecia patients during primary and secondary sensitization to the hapten diphenylcyclopropenone (DPC).

CDR1 and CDR2, per the germline V gene (reference sequence), are MNHNY and SVGAGI. From its cysteine to its phenylalanine, the CDR3 spans 14 amino acids. Of the read, only the CDR3 DNA is kept; its 42 bases are in frame from base 1. A distance of 15 bases separates the germline ends of V and J, which lose 6 bases and 6 bases respectively. Overall study outcomes, separate from this receptor: DPC sensitization did not change the number of TCRs with a frequency above 1 in 1000, and there was no evidence of changes in global repertoire structure. After repeated subsampling, the strength of the expansion versus patch-test correlation and the threshold at which it became significant changed.

Reading the label with the study, this specimen's time point is: healthy volunteer bleed at 2 weeks. Total RNA was extracted from unfractionated whole blood that had been collected in Tempus Blood RNA tubes. Five or six healthy volunteers acted as controls for TCR sequencing and had blood drawn at day 0, 2 weeks and 6 weeks. Rearrangement joined TRBV6-6 to TRBJ1-5; no D gene is confidently identified. This receptor was obtained from a male donor in good health. Some clones in this sample may be carry-over from other donors' samples. Sequenced sample: whole blood. At the DNA level, the sequence is TGTGCCAGCAGCCCCCGGGAGGTTGGTCAGCCCCAGCATTTT. This yields the protein CASSPREVGQPQHF.